This entry lists 22 T cell receptor beta chains sequenced from one sample in a study of T-cell reconstitution after alpha-beta-depleted transplantation in children. Molecular barcoding with unique molecular identifiers was used for the TCRbeta library. Each CDR3 protein is one row after TCRdb ran MiXCR on the PCR reads. The profile shows some 500,000 distinct CDR3 sequences, roughly 18% of them singletons. Sequences were derived from PBMCs from the stem cell graft donor, sampled from the stem cell graft. These receptors were collected from a human donor who donated a stem cell graft to a child with acute lymphoblastic leukemia.

This clonotype was seen a handful of times. The chain is built from TRBV20-1 and TRBJ1-2, with D unclear. This CDR3 has 13 residues. The germline V gene encodes CDR1 DFQATT and CDR2 SNEGSKA (reference sequence). The V gene lost 5 bases and the J gene lost 3 bases, with 13 bases spanning the gap. The chain's CDR3 is CSAEDREDYGYTF. CDR3 nucleotides: TGCAGTGCTGAAGACCGGGAGGACTATGGCTACACCTTC.

The chain recombines TRBV5-6 with TRBJ2-7; D perhaps matches TRBD2 (5 bases). The V and J ends lost 1 base and 0 bases respectively, with 14 bases between them. The CDR3 has 16 residues. CDR1 and CDR2 from the germline V gene are SGHDT and YYEEEE. The CDR3 loop is CASSLKVAYSSYEQYF. CDR3 sequence (DNA): TGTGCCAGCAGCTTGAAGGTAGCGTACAGCTCCTACGAGCAGTACTTC.

A word on this clonotype: A read error may produce the germline difference seen at one junction end. The gene calls are TRBV2 and TRBJ2-2, with 8 nucleotides matching TRBD2. The germline V gene has CDR1 SNHLY and CDR2 FYNNEI. The CDR3 totals 18 residues. CDR3 bases: TGTGCCAGTAGTGAAGGCGGGGGTAGCGGGACGAACACCGGGGAGCTGTTTTTT. Its protein is CASSEGGGSGTNTGELFF.

The chain combines TRBV7-9 with TRBJ2-4, with 7 bases aligning to TRBD1. Trimming removed 4 bases from V and 6 bases from J; junction bases left unmatched: 9. Per the germline V gene, CDR1 is SEHNR and CDR2 is FQNEAQ (reference sequence). The CDR3 has 15 residues. DNA of the CDR3: TGTGCCAGCAGCTCTCTCCCGCGACAGGGAAACATTCAGTACTTC. Translated, it gives CASSSLPRQGNIQYF.

The V gene is TRBV9, the J gene TRBJ2-1; TRBD1 is a possible D gene (5 bases). Trimming left V 2 bases short and J 8 bases short, with 14 bases between. This CDR3 comprises 14 residues. Germline assignment: CDR1 SGDLS and CDR2 YYNGEE. The CDR3 region is CASSVWEGDDEQFF. The DNA for the CDR3 is TGTGCCAGCAGCGTTTGGGAAGGGGATGATGAGCAGTTCTTC.

The sample holds a few counts of this clonotype. The rearrangement joins TRBV5-5 to TRBJ1-4; 7 bases map to TRBD1. This CDR3 region has 15 residues. The J segment lost 6 bases and the V segment lost 4 bases, leaving 9 bases of the junction unmatched. In germline, CDR1 is SGHKS, CDR2 YYEKEE (reference sequence). The CDR3 spells CASSQEGAGDEKLFF. The CDR3 DNA is TGTGCCAGCAGCCAGGAGGGGGCCGGGGATGAAAAACTGTTTTTT.

This chain links TRBV29-1 with TRBJ1-2; D unclear. The CDR3 loop spans 12 amino acids. Deletions cut 3 bases from V and 4 bases from J, with 9 bases between. Germline CDR1 and CDR2: SQVTM and ANQGSEA. The CDR3 here is CSVDLGTYGYTF. The CDR3 nucleotides read TGCAGCGTTGATCTGGGTACCTATGGCTACACCTTC. Based on the CDR3 plus reference TRBV29-1 and TRBJ1-2, the full variable domain is SAVISQKPSRDICQRGTSLTIQCQVDSQVTMMFWYRQQPGQSLTLIATANQGSEATYESGFVIDKFPISRPNLTFSTLTVSNMSPEDSSIYLCSVDLGTYGYTFGSGTRLTVV.

This clonotype has only a few counts. V is TRBV6-2 or TRBV6-3 and J is TRBJ1-1; D unresolved. V was clipped by 4 bases and J by 5 bases, with 8 bases between them. Germline V gene lookup returns CDR1 MNHEY and CDR2 SVGEGT. The length of the CDR3 is 12 residues. CDR3 DNA: TGTGCCAGCAGTTGGGGAAGAACTGAAGCTTTCTTT. It translates to CASSWGRTEAFF.

This clonotype was recorded a few times. The chain links TRBV7-9 to TRBJ2-1; a possible D gene is TRBD2 (5 bases). The CDR3 totals 16 residues. Germline V lookup: CDR1 SEHNR, CDR2 FQNEAQ (reference sequence). With 4 bases removed from V and 5 bases from J, the gap between germline ends came to 18 bases. This CDR3 reads CASSSKIGSRDNEQFF. CDR3 sequence (DNA): TGTGCCAGCAGCTCCAAAATTGGGAGTCGGGACAATGAGCAGTTCTTC.

This clonotype was counted between two and nine times. This chain uses TRBV4-1 with TRBJ1-2; no reliable D call. The CDR3 has 14 residues. Trimming removed 1 base from V and 8 bases from J, with 14 bases in between. Germline V CDR1 and CDR2: MGHRA, YSYEKL. The CDR3 DNA reads TGCGCCAGCAGCCAAGTGGGCCAACGGCTAGGCTACACCTTC. It codes for CASSQVGQRLGYTF.

The gene calls are TRBV24-1 and TRBJ2-5, with TRBD1 matching over 8 bases. V lost 4 bases and J lost 5; bases outside the gene matches: 5. The CDR3 extends over 14 amino acids. The germline V gene encodes CDR1 KGHDR and CDR2 SFDVKD. CDR3 DNA sequence: TGTGCCACCAGTGAGGCAGGGGGCCCGGAGACCCAGTACTTC. Its translation: CATSEAGGPETQYF.

This chain joins TRBV5-1 and TRBJ2-7; D perhaps matches TRBD1 (6 bases). The V end lost 3 bases, the J end lost 4 bases, and 17 bases lay between the germline ends. CDR3 length: 15 amino acids. Germline values: CDR1 SGHRS, CDR2 YFSETQ. CDR3 amino acids: CASSSTGMGDYEQYF. CDR3 in DNA: TGCGCCAGCAGCTCCACAGGGATGGGTGATTACGAGCAGTACTTC. Filled out from reference TRBV5-1 and TRBJ2-7, the complete variable domain reads KAGVTQTPRYLIKTRGQQVTLSCSPISGHRSVSWYQQTPGQGLQFLFEYFSETQRNKGNFPGRFSGRQFSNSRSEMNVSTLELGDSALYLCASSSTGMGDYEQYFGPGTRLTVT.

The table lists this clonotype with a few counts. The genes are TRBV12-3 or TRBV12-4 and TRBJ2-3, with TRBD2 matching over 7 bases. The CDR3 covers 15 residues. V lost 8 bases, J lost 1 base, and 9 bases stayed unmatched. CDR3 protein: CASAKAGIGTDTQYF. The CDR3 DNA follows: TGTGCCAGCGCCAAAGCGGGAATCGGCACAGATACGCAGTATTTT.

The sample holds a few counts of this clonotype. The chain is built from TRBV9 and TRBJ1-1; possible D gene TRBD1, 5 bases. The germline CDR1 and CDR2 sequences are SGDLS and YYNGEE. Trimming pared 5 bases from V and 8 bases from J, leaving 22 bases between. There are 15 residues in the CDR3. The CDR3 sequence: CASSPSQAWDREAFF. The CDR3 DNA reads as TGTGCCAGCAGTCCATCACAGGCATGGGATCGGGAAGCTTTCTTT.

This clonotype was counted a few times. The genes are TRBV7-8 and TRBJ2-7; D is possibly TRBD1 (6 bases). CDR1 is SGHVS, CDR2 FQNEAQ, per germline. The CDR3 runs to 14 residues. V lost 4 bases to trimming and J lost 2 bases, with 12 bases between them. Here the CDR3 DNA reads TGTGCCAGCAGCTCCCGGGACACCCCCTACGAGCAGTACTTC. Translating it yields CASSSRDTPYEQYF.

The J gene is TRBJ2-3, the V gene TRBV5-1; 12 bases match TRBD1. The CDR3 has 17 amino acids. CDR1 SGHRS and CDR2 YFSETQ come from the germline V gene. V trimming: 5 bases; J trimming: 0 bases; junction bases outside the gene matches: 7. The chain's CDR3 is CASRGTGGKVSTDTQYF. The DNA of the CDR3 is TGCGCCAGCAGGGGGACAGGGGGCAAAGTTAGCACAGATACGCAGTATTTT.

The table lists this clonotype with a few counts. The chain has TRBV12-3 or TRBV12-4 and TRBJ2-3; no firm D call. The V gene lost 5 bases and the J gene lost 2 bases, with 8 bases spanning the gap. CDR3 size: 13 residues. This CDR3 is CASSLSLTDTQYF. CDR3 DNA sequence: TGTGCCAGCAGTCTCTCCCTCACAGATACGCAGTATTTT.

The chain is built from TRBV5-1 and TRBJ1-2, with D hard to call. V was trimmed by 0 bases and J by 8 bases, leaving 8 bases between them. Germline assignment: CDR1 SGHRS and CDR2 YFSETQ. There are 12 residues in the CDR3. The CDR3 reads CASSLEPPGYTF. In DNA, the CDR3 is TGCGCCAGCAGCTTGGAGCCCCCAGGCTACACCTTC. Full variable domain (rest looked up from reference TRBV5-1 and TRBJ1-2): KAGVTQTPRYLIKTRGQQVTLSCSPISGHRSVSWYQQTPGQGLQFLFEYFSETQRNKGNFPGRFSGRQFSNSRSEMNVSTLELGDSALYLCASSLEPPGYTFGSGTRLTVV.

The chain carries TRBV3-1 and TRBJ2-7, with D perhaps matching TRBD1 or TRBD2 (5 bases each). This CDR3 spans 15 amino acids. The V gene lost 8 bases and the J gene lost 3 bases, with 20 bases spanning the gap. From germline, CDR1 is LGHDT and CDR2 YNNKEL (reference sequence). The CDR3 DNA reads TGTGCCAGCCAAGGGGTCACCGGGACCAACTACGAGCAGTACTTC. Protein: CASQGVTGTNYEQYF.

This chain uses TRBV6-5 with TRBJ1-1; D perhaps matches TRBD1 (6 bases). The CDR3 is 15 amino acids. The germline V gene has CDR1 MNHEY and CDR2 SVGAGI. V was cut by 0 bases and J by 4 bases, with 12 bases left in between. CDR3 coding DNA: TGTGCCAGCAGTTACTCGAACAGGGCGGGCACTGAAGCTTTCTTT. It codes for CASSYSNRAGTEAFF.

In its sample, this clonotype was seen a few times. The genes are TRBV27 and TRBJ2-2, with TRBD2 matching 7 bases. Germline V gene sequence: CDR1 MNHEY, CDR2 SMNVEV (reference sequence). Losses at the gene ends were 8 bases for V and 3 bases for J; bases not matched to a gene: 12. This CDR3 spans 16 amino acids. CDR3 bases: TGTGCCAGCTCGGCGGGGGACGAGGGGTACACCGGGGAGCTGTTTTTT. Protein product: CASSAGDEGYTGELFF.

This clonotype showed up many times. The J gene is TRBJ2-7, the V gene TRBV27, with D tentatively TRBD1 (5 bases). Germline loops: CDR1 MNHEY, CDR2 SMNVEV (reference sequence). This CDR3 spans 13 amino acids. With 4 bases removed from V and 0 bases from J, the gap between germline ends came to 7 bases. CDR3 residues: CASSSGYSYEQYF. The CDR3 DNA reads TGTGCCAGCAGTTCAGGGTACTCCTACGAGCAGTACTTC.